A single sample is the source of the 18 T cell receptor beta chains below, sequenced in a study of a mutant IDH1 vaccine in newly diagnosed glioma. Using immunoSEQ multiplex PCR, the repertoire was profiled, and TCRdb retains in-frame clones only, with some absent. Of 52,000 or so clones detected, about 81% appear once; the ten largest clones hold about 8.1%. The time point is: week 23, last vaccination. Doses of 300 ug of mutant IDH1 20-mer peptide were given with topical imiquimod. These receptors' antigens are unknown. Sample: PBMCs, taken from a glioma patient whose treatment included an IDH1 peptide vaccine. These receptors were obtained from a woman aged 35 to 49 with glioma. Some clones in this sample may be carry-over from other donors' samples.

The chain joins TRBV18 to TRBJ2-1, with 7 bases matching TRBD2. Germline assignment: CDR1 KGHSH and CDR2 LQKENI. This CDR3 has 17 residues. V dropped 2 bases and J dropped 0; count of bases not matched to a gene: 7. This CDR3 is CASSPESGAPSYNEQFF. The DNA for the CDR3 is TGTGCCAGCTCACCAGAAAGCGGGGCCCCCTCCTACAATGAGCAGTTCTTC.

The genes are TRBV19 and TRBJ1-1, with no clear D. The V gene's germline CDR1 is LNHDA and CDR2 SQIVND (reference sequence). V was cut by 4 bases and J by 2 bases, with 20 bases left in between. The CDR3 consists of 17 residues. CDR3: CASSTQYPPTLNTEAFF. DNA for the CDR3: TGTGCCAGTAGTACCCAGTATCCCCCTACCTTAAACACTGAAGCTTTCTTT.

The CDR3 DNA sequence: TGTGCCAGCACCTCGAGGAGGGGGCGGCTTTCTGGAAACACCATATATTTT. Residues: CASTSRRGRLSGNTIYF. The chain carries TRBV13 and TRBJ1-3; 7 bases line up with TRBD1. The germline CDR1 and CDR2 sequences are PRHDT and FYEKMQ (reference sequence). The V segment lost 7 bases and the J segment 1 base; nucleotides outside the gene matches: 13. The CDR3 is made up of 17 amino acids.

This sequence joins TRBV6-1 and TRBJ1-4, with 7 positions matching TRBD1. CDR1 and CDR2 from the germline V gene are MNHNS and SASEGT. With 0 bases clipped from V and 4 bases from J, the junction kept 2 bases outside the gene matches. This CDR3 is 15 amino acids long. As DNA, the CDR3 is TGTGCCAGCAGTGAAGCCCGGGACAGTAATGAAAAACTGTTTTTT. Translation: CASSEARDSNEKLFF.

This clone was seen a few times. The chain uses TRBV30 and TRBJ1-1; the D is unclear. V was clipped by 1 base and J by 5 bases, with 14 bases between them. Germline CDR1 is GTSNPN and CDR2 is SVGIG (reference sequence). The CDR3 is 14 residues long. CDR3 in amino acids: CAWSGVPRGTEAFF. The CDR3 nucleotides read TGTGCCTGGAGTGGGGTCCCGAGAGGGACTGAAGCTTTCTTT. The complete variable domain, with remaining parts taken from reference TRBV30 and TRBJ1-1, reads SQTIHQWPATLVQPVGSPLSLECTVEGTSNPNLYWYRQAAGRGLQLLFYSVGIGQISSEVPQNLSASRPQDRQFILSSKKLLLSDSGFYLCAWSGVPRGTEAFFGQGTRLTVV.

As to this clone: At one boundary the junction diverges from the germline segment, which might be a read error. The CDR3 protein is CASSLAPDQPQHF. CDR3 in DNA: TGTGCTAGCAGCTTAGCACCGGATCAGCCCCAGCATTTT. The chain has TRBV7-7 and TRBJ1-5; the D is unclear. This CDR3 has 13 amino acids. CDR1 SSHAT and CDR2 FNYEAQ come from the germline V gene (reference sequence).

The chain joins TRBV9 to TRBJ2-4; D is perhaps TRBD2 (5 bases). Germline V lookup: CDR1 SGDLS, CDR2 YYNGEE. The V end lost 0 bases, the J end lost 8 bases, and 15 bases lay between the germline ends. The CDR3 runs 15 residues. The CDR3 is CASSVGGRGSDIQYF. CDR3 DNA sequence: TGTGCCAGCAGCGTAGGGGGTAGAGGGTCGGACATTCAGTACTTC.

The rearrangement joins TRBV4-2 to TRBJ1-5; a possible D gene is TRBD1 (5 bases). V was cut by 1 base and J by 5 bases, with 12 bases left in between. Germline V lookup: CDR1 LGHNA, CDR2 YNFKEQ. The CDR3 sequence is 15 residues long. The CDR3 is CASSQAWDGDQPQHF. CDR3 bases: TGTGCCAGCAGCCAAGCCTGGGACGGTGATCAGCCCCAGCATTTT.

The J gene is TRBJ2-1, the V gene TRBV29-1; a possible D gene is TRBD1 (6 bases). The CDR3 is made up of 14 amino acids. V lost 3 bases, J lost 3 bases, and 12 bases lay in between. Germline V lookup: CDR1 SQVTM, CDR2 ANQGSEA. The CDR3 region has the DNA TGCAGCGTTGATCGAGCAGGGGTCTACAATGAGCAGTTCTTC. This sequence encodes CSVDRAGVYNEQFF.

The chain links TRBV4-1 to TRBJ1-5, with D maybe TRBD1 (6 bases). Germline V lookup: CDR1 MGHRA, CDR2 YSYEKL. This CDR3 comprises 16 residues. V was clipped by 2 bases and J by 0 bases, with 11 bases between them. The CDR3 sequence: CASSQSQGRSNQPQHF. The CDR3 bases are TGCGCCAGCAGCCAATCACAGGGACGTAGCAATCAGCCCCAGCATTTT.

The CDR3 nucleotides read TGTGCCAGCAGCTCCCTAGGGGGTCCAACTTACGAGCAGTACTTC. Translated, it gives CASSSLGGPTYEQYF. The gene calls are TRBV7-9 and TRBJ2-7; possibly TRBD1 for D (6 bases). This CDR3 comprises 15 residues. Trimming removed 4 bases from V and 4 bases from J, with 17 bases in between. Germline V lookup: CDR1 SEHNR, CDR2 FQNEAQ (reference sequence).

CDR3 in DNA: TGTGCCAGCAGCCCGGGGGACAGTCATTTCTATGGCTACACCTTC. The encoded protein is CASSPGDSHFYGYTF. The chain is built from TRBV9 and TRBJ1-2, with 7 bases identical to TRBD1. CDR3 length: 15 amino acids. Germline V gene data show CDR1 as SGDLS and CDR2 as YYNGEE. Germline trimming cut 4 bases from V and 4 bases from J; bases unmatched to any gene: 10.

V is TRBV7-9 and J is TRBJ2-7, with D unresolved. The germline gives CDR1 SEHNR, CDR2 FQNEAQ (reference sequence). CDR3 length: 14 amino acids. Trimming took off 4 bases at V and 3 bases at J, with 13 bases between the two ends. CDR3 nucleotides: TGTGCCAGCAGCTCTTGGACGGCACTCTACGAGCAGTACTTC. It encodes CASSSWTALYEQYF. The variable domain in full, with the rest retrieved from reference TRBV7-9 and TRBJ2-7, is DTGVSQNPRHKITKRGQNVTFRCDPISEHNRLYWYRQTLGQGPEFLTYFQNEAQLEKSRLLSDRFSAERPKGSFSTLEIQRTEQGDSAMYLCASSSWTALYEQYFGPGTRLTVT.

The chain uses TRBV5-1 and TRBJ1-2; D remains ambiguous. This CDR3 contains 16 residues. The V gene's germline CDR1 is SGHRS and CDR2 YFSETQ. The ends were cut back, 1 base at V and 7 bases at J, with 20 bases in the middle. CDR3 bases: TGCGCCAGCAGCTTGCGGCTTGCCGGAGAATCTAGTGGCTACACCTTC. It specifies CASSLRLAGESSGYTF.

The chain combines TRBV4-1 with TRBJ2-1, with a possible D match to TRBD2 (5 bases). CDR1 and CDR2 from the germline V gene are MGHRA and YSYEKL. The CDR3 extends over 16 amino acids. V lost 1 base, J lost 4 bases, and 14 bases lay in between. CDR3 sequence (DNA): TGCGCCAGCAGCCAAGTTCGTCTAGCCGTGTACAATGAGCAGTTCTTC. This codes for CASSQVRLAVYNEQFF.

This clone is a singleton in its sample. The chain links TRBV19 to TRBJ1-3; D is perhaps TRBD1 (6 bases). Germline V gives CDR1 LNHDA, CDR2 SQIVND (reference sequence). Trimming cost V 8 bases and J 2 bases, with 10 bases left between them. The CDR3 runs to 13 residues. Here the CDR3 reads CASEAGAGNTIYF. The DNA of the CDR3 is TGTGCCAGTGAGGCAGGGGCTGGAAACACCATATATTTT.

The rearrangement uses TRBV12-5 and TRBJ2-5; either TRBD1 or TRBD2 may supply D (5 bases each). V lost 1 base, J lost 5 bases, and 14 bases lay in between. Per the germline V gene, CDR1 is LGHNT and CDR2 is FRNRAP. The CDR3 has 15 amino acids. The CDR3 is CASGLGGWGSETQYF. The CDR3 DNA follows: TGTGCTAGTGGTTTGGGGGGGTGGGGATCGGAGACCCAGTACTTC.

This rearrangement joins TRBV5-5 to TRBJ2-5, with a tentative D call TRBD2 (5 bases). This CDR3 region has 14 residues. Trimming cost V 4 bases and J 7 bases, with 17 bases left between them. Germline V lookup: CDR1 SGHKS, CDR2 YYEKEE (reference sequence). The CDR3, as DNA: TGTGCCAGCAGCCTCGCCGGTACCGGAGGGACCCAGTACTTC. It codes for CASSLAGTGGTQYF.